This T cell receptor (beta chain) was observed in a study of cytomegalovirus exposure and HLA in healthy donors. This clone was seen a few times. The PCR contained 60 Vbeta and 13 Jbeta primers. The repertoire was sequenced with immunoSEQ multiplex PCR; TCRdb's copy has only in-frame clones and lacks some. This sample yields around 200,000 clones, of which 60% to 80% are seen a single time; around 2.9% belongs to the top ten. CDR1 is LGHNA and CDR2 is YSLEER in the germline V gene. The CDR3 runs to 15 residues. After removal of 4 bases from V and 4 bases from J, the junction contained 9 bases not matched to a gene.

The TCR sequence derives from a middle-aged man in good health and CMV-seronegative. Material: PBMCs. The chain joins TRBV4-3 to TRBJ1-2; TRBD1 agrees at 7 bases. The CDR3: CASSPRQGDRYGYTF. The CDR3 coding sequence is TGCGCCAGCAGCCCCCGACAGGGTGATCGCTATGGCTACACCTTC.